These 14 T cell receptor beta chains came from one sample sequenced in a study of blood T cell repertoires in COVID-19. Sequencing was performed with immunoSEQ multiplex PCR; in TCRdb, only in-frame clones are kept and a portion is missing. The sample shows some 97,000 clones, 85% to 90% of them seen only once. The source material was peripheral blood. The receptors come from a human donor in a cohort sampled during active COVID-19.

The chain employs TRBV6-1 and TRBJ1-1, with no clear D. Germline loops: CDR1 MNHNS, CDR2 SASEGT. The CDR3 has 14 amino acids. Trimming took off 1 base at V and 6 bases at J, with 12 bases between the two ends. Here the CDR3 DNA reads TGTGCCAGCAGTGAAGGAGGCATGCGGGCTGAAGCTTTCTTT. Protein sequence: CASSEGGMRAEAFF.

The CDR3 reads CASSEVAGIQYF. As DNA, the CDR3 is TGTGCCAGCAGTGAAGTTGCCGGCATTCAGTACTTC. The chain links TRBV6-1 to TRBJ2-4; D is ambiguous. The CDR3 length is 12 residues. Looked up from germline, CDR1 is MNHNS and CDR2 is SASEGT. Trimming pared 1 base from V and 9 bases from J, leaving 7 bases between.

The CDR3 region has the DNA TGTGCCAGCAGCTTAGCGGGGGCGGGGCCAGCGGGAACTCCATACGAGCAGTACTTC. It translates to CASSLAGAGPAGTPYEQYF. The chain has TRBV7-6 and TRBJ2-7, with D maybe TRBD2 (7 bases). V dropped 0 bases and J dropped 4 bases, with 25 bases sitting between them. The germline CDR1 and CDR2 sequences are SGHVS and FNYEAQ. The CDR3 runs to 19 residues.

J is TRBJ1-1 and V is TRBV18; no clear D. V lost 2 bases to trimming and J lost 3 bases, with 7 bases between them. Germline loops: CDR1 KGHSH, CDR2 LQKENI. The CDR3 runs 13 residues. The CDR3, as DNA: TGTGCCAGCTCACCAACCCGGTACACTGAAGCTTTCTTT. It codes for CASSPTRYTEAFF.

This chain links TRBV7-9 with TRBJ2-7; no clear D gene. With 4 bases removed from V and 4 bases from J, the gap between germline ends came to 14 bases. Germline-derived CDR1 and CDR2 are SEHNR and FQNEAQ (reference sequence). CDR3 length: 14 amino acids. The CDR3 DNA reads as TGTGCCAGCAGCTCCGCCTCGGTACCTTACGAGCAGTACTTC. This translates into CASSSASVPYEQYF.

The chain's CDR3 is CASSFWDSADGYTF. Here the CDR3 DNA reads TGCGCCAGCAGCTTCTGGGACAGCGCGGATGGCTACACCTTC. The genes are TRBV5-1 and TRBJ1-2; TRBD1 agrees at 7 bases. The CDR3 extends over 14 amino acids. V dropped 2 bases and J dropped 6; count of bases not matched to a gene: 7. From germline, CDR1 is SGHRS and CDR2 YFSETQ.

The rearrangement links TRBV4-1 to TRBJ2-1; 16 bases match TRBD2. The CDR3 covers 17 residues. J gave up 14 bases and V 0 bases, and 10 bases lay outside the gene matches. Germline CDR1 is MGHRA and CDR2 is YSYEKL. The CDR3 DNA reads as TGCGCCAGCAGCCAAGATCTTGGGACTAGCGGGAGGGCCAGGGAGTTCTTC. Translating gives CASSQDLGTSGRAREFF.

The CDR3 is CASSEGTGNNSPLHF. The CDR3 bases are TGTGCCAGCAGTGAAGGGACAGGGAACAATTCACCCCTCCACTTT. The chain combines TRBV6-1 with TRBJ1-6, with 8 nucleotides matching TRBD1. V lost 1 base to trimming and J lost 7 bases; unmatched junction nucleotides: 3. CDR1 and CDR2 from the germline V gene are MNHNS and SASEGT. The CDR3 loop spans 15 amino acids.

The chain combines TRBV27 with TRBJ2-7, with D possibly being TRBD2 (5 bases). This CDR3 region has 14 residues. V was shortened by 6 bases and J by 1 base, with 13 bases between the two germline ends. Germline V gives CDR1 MNHEY, CDR2 SMNVEV (reference sequence). The chain's CDR3 is CASRRTRASYEQYF. CDR3 bases: TGTGCCAGCAGAAGGACTCGAGCGTCCTACGAGCAGTACTTC.

This clone appeared a single time. The rearrangement joins TRBV28 to TRBJ2-1; tentative D call: TRBD2 (6 bases). Germline loops: CDR1 MDHEN, CDR2 SYDVKM. This CDR3 comprises 15 residues. V lost 10 bases and J lost 4, with 20 bases in between. CDR3 loop: CAILEGGAGYNEQFF. CDR3 nucleotide sequence: TGTGCCATCCTTGAGGGTGGGGCGGGATACAATGAGCAGTTCTTC. Supplemented by reference TRBV28 and TRBJ2-1, the full variable domain reads DVKVTQSSRYLVKRTGEKVFLECVQDMDHENMFWYRQDPGLGLRLIYFSYDVKMKEKGDIPEGYSVSREKKERFSLILESASTNQTSMYLCAILEGGAGYNEQFFGPGTRLTVL.

The genes are TRBV28 and TRBJ2-1, with 13 bases matching TRBD2. The germline gives CDR1 MDHEN, CDR2 SYDVKM. V trimming: 8 bases; J trimming: 3 bases; junction bases outside the gene matches: 7. The CDR3 covers 16 residues. CDR3 sequence: CASPPRTSGSYNEQFF. The CDR3 DNA reads TGTGCCAGCCCTCCCCGGACTAGCGGGAGCTACAATGAGCAGTTCTTC.

The chain recombines TRBV18 with TRBJ1-3; D is unresolved. The CDR3 sequence is 13 residues long. Germline CDR1 and CDR2: KGHSH and LQKENI. V lost 3 bases and J 8 bases, leaving 11 bases between the germline ends. The CDR3 is CASSPRGADTIYF. The DNA for the CDR3 is TGTGCCAGCTCACCTCGAGGCGCGGACACCATATATTTT.

This clone was seen just once. This chain uses TRBV10-3 with TRBJ2-7; 9 nucleotides line up with TRBD2. Germline lookup yields CDR1 ENHRY and CDR2 SYGVKD. Trimming cost V 6 bases and J 3 bases; bases outside gene matches: 9. This CDR3 region has 15 residues. The CDR3 region has the DNA TGTGCCATCAGGTTTGCTAGCGGGGTCGGCTACGAGCAGTACTTC. The encoded protein is CAIRFASGVGYEQYF.

To note about this clone: One end of the junction fails to match germline, which may point to a read error. V gene TRBV7-9 combines with J gene TRBJ1-2; the D gene is possibly TRBD1 (6 bases). The CDR3 length is 15 residues. Germline CDR1 reads SEHNR; CDR2 reads FQNEAQ (reference sequence). The CDR3 DNA is TGTGCCAGCAACTTAGACCACAGGGTTAGCTATGGCTACACCTTC. It translates to CASNLDHRVSYGYTF.